These 28 T cell receptor beta chains originate from one sample sequenced in a study of CD8 T cells in Susac syndrome. The RNA input was 0.5 to 1 ug, and it was reverse transcribed with random hexamers. TCRdb re-called the immunoSEQ multiplex PCR reads with MiXCR, one entry per CDR3 protein. The top ten clones hold 0.08% of a sample with approximately 160,000 distinct CDR3 sequences, roughly 94% of them seen once. The sequenced material came from CD4+ T cells from PBMCs. These receptors all come from a human donor in good health.

The chain uses TRBV4-3 and TRBJ2-2; perhaps TRBD2 as D (6 bases). The germline V gene encodes CDR1 LGHNA and CDR2 YSLEER. Trimming took 0 bases from V and 4 from J, leaving 9 bases between them. The CDR3 extends over 15 amino acids. CDR3 DNA: TGCGCCAGCAGCCAAGAAGGCGGGGCCACCGGGGAGCTGTTTTTT. Residues: CASSQEGGATGELFF.

This sequence joins TRBV18 and TRBJ2-2; 7 bases align to TRBD1. CDR3 length equals 15 residues. Germline CDR1 KGHSH, CDR2 LQKENI. V trimming: 3 bases; J trimming: 7 bases; junction bases outside the gene matches: 8. CDR3 in DNA: TGTGCCAGCTCACCTGGGACAGAAGCAGGCGGGGAGCTGTTTTTT. It codes for CASSPGTEAGGELFF. Based on the CDR3 plus reference TRBV18 and TRBJ2-2, the full variable domain is NAGVMQNPRHLVRRRGQEARLRCSPMKGHSHVYWYRQLPEEGLKFMVYLQKENIIDESGMPKERFSAEFPKEGPSILRIQQVVRGDSAAYFCASSPGTEAGGELFFGEGSRLTVL.

The V and J genes are TRBV7-2 and TRBJ2-3; TRBD1 is a possible D gene (5 bases). The V and J ends lost 5 bases and 0 bases respectively, with 15 bases between them. This CDR3 has 16 residues. Germline V gene lookup returns CDR1 SGHTA and CDR2 FQGNSA. This CDR3 reads CASSKQGISSTDTQYF. The CDR3 nucleotides read TGTGCCAGCAGCAAGCAGGGTATCTCTAGCACAGATACGCAGTATTTT.

The chain couples TRBV2 to TRBJ2-3; TRBD1 is a possible D gene (6 bases). Deletions cut 4 bases from V and 8 bases from J, with 16 bases between. The germline V gene has CDR1 SNHLY and CDR2 FYNNEI. The CDR3 totals 14 residues. CDR3 protein: CASSAEFRGATQYF. In DNA form, the CDR3 reads TGTGCCAGCAGTGCGGAGTTCAGGGGTGCTACGCAGTATTTT.

The chain employs TRBV11-2 and TRBJ2-3; D is undetermined. This CDR3 contains 12 residues. Looked up from germline, CDR1 is SGHAT and CDR2 is FQNNGV. V was pared by 5 bases and J by 5 bases, with 8 bases between. CDR3 loop: CASSQEGDTQYF. The CDR3 coding sequence is TGTGCCAGCAGCCAGGAAGGAGATACGCAGTATTTT.

V and J are TRBV18 and TRBJ1-2; D might be TRBD1 (6 bases). V gave up 4 bases and J gave up 0 bases, with 12 bases separating them. Looked up from germline, CDR1 is KGHSH and CDR2 is LQKENI. The CDR3 runs 15 residues. The DNA of the CDR3 is TGTGCCAGCTCACTACCGGACAGCTCTAACTATGGCTACACCTTC. Translating gives CASSLPDSSNYGYTF.

The chain combines TRBV6-2 or TRBV6-3 with TRBJ1-5; D gene uncertain. The CDR3 is made up of 13 amino acids. Trimming stripped 4 bases from V and 11 bases from J, with 15 bases between. Germline lookup yields CDR1 MNHEY and CDR2 SVGEGT. As DNA, the CDR3 is TGTGCCAGCAGTTTTTTAAGTGGCTCGGCCCAGCATTTT. Translated: CASSFLSGSAQHF.

This clonotype occurred once. The chain recombines TRBV7-2 with TRBJ1-1; D unclear. The V gene lost 5 bases and the J gene lost 6 bases, with 13 bases spanning the gap. The CDR3 totals 13 residues. Germline V gene lookup returns CDR1 SGHTA and CDR2 FQGNSA. CDR3 bases: TGTGCCAGCAGCGGCCGGGTCTTGGCTGAAGCTTTCTTT. It encodes CASSGRVLAEAFF.

The V gene is TRBV28, the J gene TRBJ2-2, with 9 bases matching TRBD1. Unmatched junction bases numbered 6, after V lost 5 bases and J lost 5 bases. The CDR3 sequence is 15 residues long. Looked up from germline, CDR1 is MDHEN and CDR2 is SYDVKM. The CDR3 region has the DNA TGTGCCAGCAGTACCCGGGGACAGGGAACCGGGGAGCTGTTTTTT. This translates into CASSTRGQGTGELFF.

The J gene is TRBJ1-1, the V gene TRBV19; D ambiguous. The V end was cut by 3 bases, the J end by 0 bases, with 8 bases between. CDR3 length: 14 residues. The germline V gene encodes CDR1 LNHDA and CDR2 SQIVND (reference sequence). The CDR3 here is CASSIRALNTEAFF. The DNA for the CDR3 is TGTGCCAGTAGTATCCGGGCCCTGAACACTGAAGCTTTCTTT.

This clonotype was counted once. V gene TRBV28 combines with J gene TRBJ1-4; D is ambiguous. V lost 1 base to trimming and J lost 3 bases, with 12 bases between them. Germline-derived CDR1 and CDR2 are MDHEN and SYDVKM. This CDR3 has 16 amino acids. CDR3: CASSLSGSSANEKLFF. For the CDR3, the DNA is TGTGCCAGCAGTTTATCGGGATCCTCAGCTAATGAAAAACTGTTTTTT.

The DNA for the CDR3 is TGTGCCAGTAGTGAGGGACGGCAAGAGACCCAGTACTTC. Protein: CASSEGRQETQYF. This sequence joins TRBV19 and TRBJ2-5; tentatively, D is TRBD1 or TRBD2 (5 bases each). The CDR3 runs to 13 residues. Trimming removed 5 bases from V and 2 bases from J, with 9 bases in between. Germline V gives CDR1 LNHDA, CDR2 SQIVND (reference sequence).

The chain has TRBV29-1 and TRBJ1-4, with 10 bases identical to TRBD1. V lost 5 bases and J lost 7; bases outside the gene matches: 7. CDR3 length equals 14 residues. Germline values: CDR1 SQVTM, CDR2 ANQGSEA. As DNA, the CDR3 is TGCAGCGTTTTAGAGGACAGGGGGGTTGAAAAACTGTTTTTT. Protein product: CSVLEDRGVEKLFF.

This clonotype appeared a single time. V is TRBV6-5 and J is TRBJ2-7; D remains ambiguous. This CDR3 is built from 14 residues. Germline values: CDR1 MNHEY, CDR2 SVGAGI. The V end was cut by 0 bases, the J end by 2 bases, with 8 bases between. CDR3 sequence reads: CASSYSTPTYEQYF. CDR3 DNA: TGTGCCAGCAGTTACTCGACACCTACCTACGAGCAGTACTTC.

CDR3 sequence (DNA): TGTGCCAGCAGCCAACCAGGAACTGGGGCCAACGTCCTGACTTTC. Its translation is CASSQPGTGANVLTF. This sequence joins TRBV14 and TRBJ2-6; no firm D call. The CDR3 totals 15 residues. In germline, CDR1 is SGHDN, CDR2 FVKESK. V was trimmed by 2 bases and J by 2 bases, leaving 7 bases between them.

The DNA of the CDR3 is TGCAGTCTAGTCGGGTCAGATACGCAGTATTTT. Translated: CSLVGSDTQYF. The rearrangement uses TRBV20-1 and TRBJ2-3; D unresolved. Germline CDR1 and CDR2: DFQATT and SNEGSKA (reference sequence). The CDR3 has 11 residues. Trimming removed 8 bases from V and 4 bases from J, with 10 bases in between.

The CDR3 protein is CASSPRLAGSTDTQYF. CDR3 nucleotides: TGTGCCAGCAGCCCTCGCCTAGCGGGGAGCACAGATACGCAGTATTTT. The V gene is TRBV7-2, the J gene TRBJ2-3; 9 bases are a match to TRBD2. V shed 5 bases, J shed 0 bases, and the junction held 6 bases outside the gene matches. CDR3 length: 16 amino acids. Germline-derived CDR1 and CDR2 are SGHTA and FQGNSA. Using reference TRBV7-2 and TRBJ2-3 for the parts outside the CDR3, the full variable domain is GAGVSQSPSNKVTEKGKDVELRCDPISGHTALYWYRQSLGQGLEFLIYFQGNSAPDKSGLPSDRFSAERTGGSVSTLTIQRTQQEDSAVYLCASSPRLAGSTDTQYFGPGTRLTVL.

The chain couples TRBV29-1 to TRBJ2-2; 7 nucleotides agree with TRBD1. In germline, CDR1 is SQVTM, CDR2 ANQGSEA. The trim removed 7 bases at V and 1 base at J, leaving 9 bases unmatched. The CDR3 is 15 amino acids. CDR3 sequence: CSATLQGKNTGELFF. In nucleotides, the CDR3 is TGCAGCGCGACTTTACAGGGGAAGAACACCGGGGAGCTGTTTTTT.

The chain links TRBV20-1 to TRBJ2-7; D is ambiguous. Germline values: CDR1 DFQATT, CDR2 SNEGSKA (reference sequence). The CDR3 length is 13 residues. The CDR3 region has the DNA TGCGGAGTGACGCCTACGAGCTCCTACGAGCAGTACTTC. This codes for CGVTPTSSYEQYF.

As regards this clonotype: Compared with germline, one end of the junction differs, possibly owing to a read error. The rearrangement links TRBV7-2 to TRBJ2-7; 9 nucleotides line up with TRBD2. The germline V gene encodes CDR1 SGHTA and CDR2 FQGNSA. The CDR3 totals 14 residues. The CDR3 DNA reads TGTGCCAGCACCTTAATAGCGGGAGCCTACGAGCAGTACTTC. It is translated as CASTLIAGAYEQYF. The full variable domain, rest sourced from reference TRBV7-2 and TRBJ2-7, is GAGVSQSPSNKVTEKGKDVELRCDPISGHTALYWYRQSLGQGLEFLIYFQGNSAPDKSGLPSDRFSAERTGGSVSTLTIQRTQQEDSAVYLCASTLIAGAYEQYFGPGTRLTVT.

J is TRBJ2-7 and V is TRBV7-9; tentatively, D is TRBD1 or TRBD2 (5 bases each). CDR1 SEHNR and CDR2 FQNEAQ come from the germline V gene (reference sequence). This CDR3 is 15 amino acids long. V shed 5 bases and J shed 5 bases, with 19 bases lying between them. This CDR3 is CASSLQGPSNNEQYF. The DNA of the CDR3 is TGTGCCAGCAGCCTTCAGGGACCTTCTAACAACGAGCAGTACTTC.

The chain is built from TRBV7-6 and TRBJ1-3, with D possibly matching TRBD1 (5 bases). Germline assignment: CDR1 SGHVS and CDR2 FNYEAQ. The V end was cut by 6 bases, the J end by 4 bases, with 16 bases between. CDR3 size: 15 residues. The CDR3 sequence is CASREKGPGGNTIYF. CDR3 DNA: TGTGCCAGCAGGGAGAAAGGGCCAGGGGGAAACACCATATATTTT.

The V gene is TRBV18, the J gene TRBJ2-7, with 10 bases identical to TRBD2. CDR1 and CDR2 from the germline V gene are KGHSH and LQKENI. J was trimmed by 2 bases and V by 6 bases; bases with no gene match: 4. The CDR3 covers 14 residues. The CDR3, as DNA: TGTGCCAGCTCTCCCACTAGCGGGGCCTACGAGCAGTACTTC. Translating gives CASSPTSGAYEQYF.

The V and J genes are TRBV5-1 and TRBJ2-2; D is uncertain. Germline V gene sequence: CDR1 SGHRS, CDR2 YFSETQ. The CDR3 totals 13 residues. V was shortened by 4 bases and J by 3 bases, with 7 bases between the two germline ends. In DNA, the CDR3 is TGCGCCAGCAGCCTCCGGTACACCGGGGAGCTGTTTTTT. It encodes CASSLRYTGELFF.

The chain uses TRBV5-4 and TRBJ2-1; D gene ambiguous. The V end was cut by 0 bases, the J end by 0 bases, with 4 bases between. The CDR3 extends over 14 amino acids. Looked up from germline, CDR1 is SGHNT and CDR2 is YYREEE (reference sequence). DNA for the CDR3: TGTGCCAGCAGCTTGGACAGCTCCTACAATGAGCAGTTCTTC. Protein sequence: CASSLDSSYNEQFF.

The chain carries TRBV4-3 and TRBJ2-5; 7 positions agree with TRBD2. The CDR3 length is 14 residues. CDR1 is LGHNA, CDR2 YSLEER, per germline. V shed 4 bases, J shed 2 bases, and the junction held 4 bases outside the gene matches. The CDR3 region has the DNA TGCGCCAGCAGCCGCGGAGCGGGGCAAGAGACCCAGTACTTC. Amino acids: CASSRGAGQETQYF.

The J gene is TRBJ2-4, the V gene TRBV7-8; D call uncertain. The CDR3 covers 13 residues. Trimming shortened V by 4 bases and J by 6 bases, and 10 bases separated the two germline ends. Germline loops: CDR1 SGHVS, CDR2 FQNEAQ. CDR3: CASSSGEANIQYF. The DNA of the CDR3 is TGTGCCAGCAGCTCTGGTGAGGCAAACATTCAGTACTTC.

The chain is built from TRBV19 and TRBJ1-6, with TRBD1 as a possible D gene (5 bases). CDR1 and CDR2 from the germline V gene are LNHDA and SQIVND (reference sequence). The CDR3 covers 12 residues. Deletions cut 7 bases from V and 10 bases from J, with 11 bases between. CDR3 region: CASKGQRSPLHF. The CDR3 DNA sequence: TGTGCCAGTAAGGGGCAAAGGTCACCCCTCCACTTT.